Detailed here is one T cell receptor beta chain. Which antigen it targets is not known. Per-base qualities were not stored, and no clone one base away is much larger. The immunoSEQ Assay, a bias-controlled multiplex PCR, was used to amplify TCRbeta CDR3 regions from genomic DNA. The published analysis was carried out like this. The number of nucleated cells in each sample was estimated by amplification of reference gene primers within the assay. To quantify the absolute abundance of each unique TCRbeta CDR3 rearrangement, sequence reads were collapsed and filtered. For each sample, productive Simpson clonality was calculated as the square root of Simpson's diversity index over productive rearrangements. TCRdb took this table from immuneACCESS and kept in-frame rearrangements with V and J called. Such tables lack part of the clones; where checked against another copy, unresolved V genes explain under half of the gap, and the rest is unexplained. For V, J and clone size, that table is used; D and trimming come from the DNA. The sample table lists some 250,000 clones, about nine tenths of them with a count of one. The ten largest clones take up more than 6% of the sample.

The record originates from a study of blood T cell repertoires in COVID-19 (dated by TCRdb to 2020 to 2022). Some background on the complete study: Samples from collaborators originated in the United States, Italy and Spain and spanned both the acute and convalescent phases of COVID-19. The material from the prospective study consisted of cDNA or gDNA derived from T cells, B-cell-depleted T cells, or PBMCs. Subjects who had been exposed to COVID-19, were actively infected with it, or had recovered from it provided the deeply sampled blood TCRbeta repertoires that made up the dataset. The repertoires were released in a freely available public database meant as a resource for research on the immune response to SARS-CoV-2. Samples were obtained from the ongoing ImmuneRACE study (first 160 participants) and from 950 to 1,500 subjects provided by 6 global collaborators. A de-identified subject ID, COVID-19 status, age in years and sex were almost always included in the sample metadata. Where HLA class I and class II types were available, the types were taken from metadata supplied by the sample provider, not from assay-based typing.

Another Seattle source contributed samples from volunteer blood donors who had recovered from COVID-19. Each collaborating institution followed its own protocols to collect whole blood in K2EDTA tubes. Collaborator samples were shipped for TCRbeta analysis as frozen whole blood, isolated PBMCs, or DNA extracted from either sample type. Overall results and qualifications from the work: The amount of clinical and demographic metadata varied by source and participant and was provided uncurated.

The CDR3 starts with the cysteine, ends with the phenylalanine, and has 13 residues. The retained sequence is limited to the CDR3, 39 bases, with the frame set at the first base. Sequences SGHRS (CDR1) and YFSETQ (CDR2) are obtained from the germline V gene. V and J lose 7 bases and 2 bases, and a span of 12 bases separates them. The rearranged chain carries TRBV5-1 and TRBJ1-2; the D gene is unclear. Sequencing was carried out using peripheral blood. The receptor comes from a man aged 55 to 69 who had recovered from COVID-19. The DNA reads TGCGCCAGCCACGAGAACTCAAACTATGGCTACACCTTC. Its protein reads: CASHENSNYGYTF. Supplemented by the reference TRBV5-1 and TRBJ1-2 proteins around the CDR3, the complete variable domain is KAGVTQTPRYLIKTRGQQVTLSCSPISGHRSVSWYQQTPGQGLQFLFEYFSETQRNKGNFPGRFSGRQFSNSRSEMNVSTLELGDSALYLCASHENSNYGYTFGSGTRLTVV.